Below are 3 T cell receptor beta chains sequenced from a single sample in a study. MiXCR was run by TCRdb on the RT-PCR reads, yielding one entry per CDR3 protein. Of about 680,000 distinct CDR3 sequences listed, approximately 14% were seen once; the top ten hold roughly 3.9%. Sequenced material: memory CD4+ T cells from blood. These receptors were taken from a female donor in good health, serving as a healthy control.

Comment on this clonotype: A much larger clone lies one base from this, so it may be a read error. This rearrangement joins TRBV12-3 or TRBV12-4 to TRBJ1-1; D gene uncertain. The V end was cut by 7 bases, the J end by 3 bases, with 15 bases between. This CDR3 has 14 residues. CDR3 in DNA: TGTGCCAGCAACCTACAGTGGGCATACACTGAAGCTTTCTTT. It is translated as CASNLQWAYTEAFF.

This sequence joins TRBV29-1 and TRBJ2-5; maybe TRBD1 (5 bases). This CDR3 spans 12 amino acids. The ends were cut back, 4 bases at V and 11 bases at J, with 17 bases in the middle. The V gene's germline CDR1 is SQVTM and CDR2 ANQGSEA. The CDR3 region is CSVGDSPEIQYF. DNA of the CDR3: TGCAGCGTTGGTGACAGCCCAGAGATTCAGTACTTC.

This clonotype has more than one count but fewer than ten. The chain carries TRBV27 and TRBJ2-4, with 8 nucleotides matching TRBD1. CDR3 length: 15 residues. Germline V gene sequence: CDR1 MNHEY, CDR2 SMNVEV (reference sequence). V was clipped by 5 bases and J by 5 bases; unmatched bases: 8. The CDR3 region has the DNA TGTGCCAGCAGTCTTGGGACAGGAGTCCAAAACATTCAGTACTTC. This codes for CASSLGTGVQNIQYF.